This T cell receptor beta chain is drawn from a study of cytomegalovirus exposure and HLA in healthy donors. General study findings and limits: Altogether, 150 to 200 TCR beta chains were recorded as cytomegalovirus-associated.

Produced via immunoSEQ multiplex PCR; TCRdb's table is partial and in-frame only. The table shows 250,000 or so clones, with about 88% occurring only once. A remark on this clone: What it recognizes is unknown.

Sequenced sample: PBMCs. This clonotype was obtained from a man aged 18 to 29 in good health and CMV-seropositive.

CDR3 in DNA: TGCGCCAGCAGCATATCGACAGGGACTGAAGCTTTCTTT. Its protein product is CASSISTGTEAFF. This chain joins TRBV5-1 and TRBJ1-1; TRBD1 matches 7 bases. CDR3 length equals 13 residues. With V trimmed by 4 bases and J by 5 bases, 5 bases remained unmatched. Germline assignment: CDR1 SGHRS and CDR2 YFSETQ.